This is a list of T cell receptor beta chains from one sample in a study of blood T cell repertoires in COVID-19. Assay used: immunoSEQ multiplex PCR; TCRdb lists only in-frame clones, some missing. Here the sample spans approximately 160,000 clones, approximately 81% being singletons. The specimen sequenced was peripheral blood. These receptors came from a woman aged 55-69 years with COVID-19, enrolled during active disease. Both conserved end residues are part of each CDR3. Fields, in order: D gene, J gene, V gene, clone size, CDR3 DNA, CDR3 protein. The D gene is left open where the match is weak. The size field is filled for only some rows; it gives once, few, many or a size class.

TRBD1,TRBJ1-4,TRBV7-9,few,TGTGCCAGCAGCGACCGGGACAGGGGGCGCGTTGGTGAAAAACTGTTTTTT,CASSDRDRGRVGEKLFF
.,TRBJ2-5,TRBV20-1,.,TGCAGTGCTAGTTTGGGCGGGTCGGGGCAAGAGACCCAGTACTTC,CSASLGGSGQETQYF
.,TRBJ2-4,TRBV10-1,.,TGCGCCAGCAGTACAGGGCTAGCCAAAAACATTCAGTACTTC,CASSTGLAKNIQYF
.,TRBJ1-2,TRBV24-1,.,TGTGCCACCAGTGATCCGGGGGGCAAGGGCTACACCTTC,CATSDPGGKGYTF
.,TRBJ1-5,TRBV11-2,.,TGTGCCAGCTCAGATAGCAATCAGCCCCAGCATTTT,CASSDSNQPQHF
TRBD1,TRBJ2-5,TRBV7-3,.,TGTGCCAGCAGCACCGGACAGGGGCTTGAGACCCAGTACTTC,CASSTGQGLETQYF
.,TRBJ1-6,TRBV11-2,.,TGTGCCAGCAGCTTCGAGCGGGGTCGGAATTCACCCCTCCACTTT,CASSFERGRNSPLHF
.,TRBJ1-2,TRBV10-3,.,TGTGCCATCAGTGGGGGGCGCCCCAAAAATCGCTACACCTTC,CAISGGRPKNRYTF
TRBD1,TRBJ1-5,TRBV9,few,TGTGCCAGCAGCGTTGGGGACAGGGGTCAGCCCCAGCATTTT,CASSVGDRGQPQHF
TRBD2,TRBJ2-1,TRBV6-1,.,TGTGCCAGCAGTGAAGAGGGTAGCGGGAGGGCCAATGAGCAGTTCTTC,CASSEEGSGRANEQFF
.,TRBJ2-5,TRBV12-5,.,TGTGCTAGTGGTTTTAGACAAGAGACCCAGTACTTC,CASGFRQETQYF
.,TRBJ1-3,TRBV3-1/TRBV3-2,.,TGTGCCAGCAGCCGCAGAACTATCTCTGGAAACACCATATATTTT,CASSRRTISGNTIYF
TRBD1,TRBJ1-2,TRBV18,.,TGTGCCAGCTCACCAGGCCGGGACAGGGGGCTTCTTGCCTATGGCTACACCTTC,CASSPGRDRGLLAYGYTF
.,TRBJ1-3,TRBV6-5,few,TGTGCCAGCAGTTACGCAGGGGCTGGAAACACCATATATTTT,CASSYAGAGNTIYF
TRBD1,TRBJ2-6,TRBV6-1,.,TGTGCCAGCAGTGGGTGGACAGGCTCTGGGGCCAACGTCCTGACTTTC,CASSGWTGSGANVLTF
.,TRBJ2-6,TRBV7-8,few,TGTGCCAGCAGCCGCACTAGCTCTGGGGCCAACGTCCTGACTTTC,CASSRTSSGANVLTF
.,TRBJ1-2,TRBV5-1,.,TGCGCCAGCAGCTTGACCCGGGTCGGTGGCTACACCTTC,CASSLTRVGGYTF
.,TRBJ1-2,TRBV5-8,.,TGTGCCAGCAGGATCAAGACACGAGTCAACTATGGCTACACCTTC,CASRIKTRVNYGYTF
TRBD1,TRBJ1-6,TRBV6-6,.,TGTGCCAGCAGCCGGGACAGGGGCAATTCACCCCTCCACTTT,CASSRDRGNSPLHF
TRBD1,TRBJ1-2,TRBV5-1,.,TGCGCCAGCAGCTCTGGACAGGGCGTAAACTATGGCTACACCTTC,CASSSGQGVNYGYTF
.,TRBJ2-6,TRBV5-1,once,TGCGCCAGCAGCTTGGGACACGCCACCAGCTCTGGGGCCAACGTCCTGACTTTC,CASSLGHATSSGANVLTF
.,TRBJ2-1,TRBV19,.,TGTGCCAGTAGTATCGGACAGAGCTCCTACAATGAGCAGTTCTTC,CASSIGQSSYNEQFF
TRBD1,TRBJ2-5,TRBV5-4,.,TGTGCCAGCAGCTCGGGACAGCAAATAGAGACCCAGTACTTC,CASSSGQQIETQYF
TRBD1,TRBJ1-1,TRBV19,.,TGTGCCAGTAGTATGCCGGGACAGGGCTCTGAAGCTTTCTTT,CASSMPGQGSEAFF
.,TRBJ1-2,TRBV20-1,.,TGCAGTGCTAGTGGCGGGGGGCGGTATGGCTACACCTTC,CSASGGGRYGYTF
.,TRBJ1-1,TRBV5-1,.,TGCGCCAGCAGCCTGGACGGAGGATTGGTTGTTGGAGCTTTCTTT,CASSLDGGLVVGAFF
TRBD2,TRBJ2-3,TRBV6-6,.,TGTGCCAGCAGGGCACTAGCGGGAGGGTCAGATACGCAGTATTTT,CASRALAGGSDTQYF
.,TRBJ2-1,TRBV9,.,TGTGCCAGCAGCGCCTCTAGAACATCCTACAATGAGCAGTTCTTC,CASSASRTSYNEQFF
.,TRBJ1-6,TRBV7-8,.,TGTGCCAGCAGCTCAAGCGGGCAAGAAAATTCACCCCTCCACTTT,CASSSSGQENSPLHF
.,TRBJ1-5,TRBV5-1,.,TGCGCCAGCAGCTTGGGCGGGGATGGCAATCAGCCCCAGCATTTT,CASSLGGDGNQPQHF